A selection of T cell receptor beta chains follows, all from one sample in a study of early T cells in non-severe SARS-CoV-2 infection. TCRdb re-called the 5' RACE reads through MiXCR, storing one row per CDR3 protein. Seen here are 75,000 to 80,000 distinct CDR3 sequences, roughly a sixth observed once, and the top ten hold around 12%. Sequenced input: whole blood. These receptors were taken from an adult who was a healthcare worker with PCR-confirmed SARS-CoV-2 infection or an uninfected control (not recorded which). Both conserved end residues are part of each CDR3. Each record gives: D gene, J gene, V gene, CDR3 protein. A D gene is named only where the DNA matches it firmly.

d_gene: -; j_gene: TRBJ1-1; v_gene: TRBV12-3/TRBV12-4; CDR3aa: CASTPPRNPEAFF
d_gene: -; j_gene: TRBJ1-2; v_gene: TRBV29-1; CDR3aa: CSAEKGLFGYTF
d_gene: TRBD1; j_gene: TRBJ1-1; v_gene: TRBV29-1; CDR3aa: CSVGTGNTEAFF
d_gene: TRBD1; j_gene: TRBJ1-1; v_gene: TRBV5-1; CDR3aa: CASSSRDRASTEAFF
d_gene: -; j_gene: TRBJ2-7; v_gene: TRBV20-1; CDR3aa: CSANRDHYEQYF
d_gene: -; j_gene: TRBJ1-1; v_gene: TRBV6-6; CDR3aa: CASSYTGTWEAFF
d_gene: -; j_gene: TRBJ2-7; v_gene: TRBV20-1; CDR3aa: CSGYQGYEQYF
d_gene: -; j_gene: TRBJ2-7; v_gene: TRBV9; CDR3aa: CASSVDIGVYEQYF
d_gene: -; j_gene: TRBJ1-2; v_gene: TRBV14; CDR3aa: CASSQERTSSYTF
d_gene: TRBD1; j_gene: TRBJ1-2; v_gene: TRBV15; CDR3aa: CATSGDRGLGYTF
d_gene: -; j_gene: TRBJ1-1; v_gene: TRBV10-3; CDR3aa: CAISGETSNTEAFF
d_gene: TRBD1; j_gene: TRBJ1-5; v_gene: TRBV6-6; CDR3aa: CATVPHTRTGQPQHF
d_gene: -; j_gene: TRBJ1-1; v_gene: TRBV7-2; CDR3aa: CASSSPRGRGTEAFF
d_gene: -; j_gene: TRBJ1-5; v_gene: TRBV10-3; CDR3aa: CAISESGGNQPQHF
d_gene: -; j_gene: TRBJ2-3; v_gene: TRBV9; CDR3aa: CASSDARTDTQYF
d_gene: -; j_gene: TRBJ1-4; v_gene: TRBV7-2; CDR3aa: CASSGKRETNEKLFF
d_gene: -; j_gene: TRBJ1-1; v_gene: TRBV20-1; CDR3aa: CSAPWGGMNTEAFF
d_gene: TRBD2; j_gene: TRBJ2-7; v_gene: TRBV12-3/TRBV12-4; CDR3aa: CASTRGRTSGGLEQYF
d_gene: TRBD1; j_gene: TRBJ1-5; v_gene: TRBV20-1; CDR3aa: CSARQDRGQPQHF
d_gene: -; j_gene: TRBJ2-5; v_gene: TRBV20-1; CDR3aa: CSARGFEMGQETQYF
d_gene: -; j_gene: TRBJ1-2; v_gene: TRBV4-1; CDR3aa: CASSPLGLSGRDYGYTF
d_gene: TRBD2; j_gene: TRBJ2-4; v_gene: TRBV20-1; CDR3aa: CSARDWVAGGQANIQYF
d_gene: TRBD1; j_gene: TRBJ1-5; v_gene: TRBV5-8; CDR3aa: CASSPDRGFHGNQPQHF
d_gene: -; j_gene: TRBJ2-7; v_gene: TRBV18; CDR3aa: CASSPGSTYEQYF
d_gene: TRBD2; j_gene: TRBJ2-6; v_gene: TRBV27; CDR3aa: CASRERGSGANVLTF
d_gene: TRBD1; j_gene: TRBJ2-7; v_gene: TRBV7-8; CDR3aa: CASSFATGVGYEQYF
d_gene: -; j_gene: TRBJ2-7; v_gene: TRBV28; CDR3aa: CASRRYLRAYEQYF
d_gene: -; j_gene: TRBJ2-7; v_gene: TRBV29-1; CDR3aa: CSGREGYEQYF
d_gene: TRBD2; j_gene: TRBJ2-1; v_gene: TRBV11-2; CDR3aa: CASSLAGGPLENEQFF
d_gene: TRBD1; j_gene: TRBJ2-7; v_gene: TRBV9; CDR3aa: CASSAGGARYEQYF
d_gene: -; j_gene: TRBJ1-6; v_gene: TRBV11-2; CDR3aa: CASSLKGDSSNSPLHF
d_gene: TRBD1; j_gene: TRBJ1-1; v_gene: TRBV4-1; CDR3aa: CASSQGQGGTEAFF
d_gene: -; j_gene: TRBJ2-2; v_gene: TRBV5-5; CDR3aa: CASSLHGDTGELFF
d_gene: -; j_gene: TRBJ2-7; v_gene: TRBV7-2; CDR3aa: CASSLRDKNYEQYF
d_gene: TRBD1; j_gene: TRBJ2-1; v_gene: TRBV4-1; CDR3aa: CASSQVGTGTPNEQFF
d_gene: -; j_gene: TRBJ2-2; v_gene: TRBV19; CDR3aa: CASSDRAHGATGELFF